Listed here are 21 T cell receptor beta chains from one sample, sequenced in a study of CD8 T cells in Susac syndrome. Random-hexamer reverse transcription was applied to roughly 0.45 to 1 ug RNA. TCRdb recomputed calls from the immunoSEQ multiplex PCR reads with MiXCR, one row per CDR3 protein. The sample yields about 83,000 distinct CDR3 sequences, about 96% seen once. Sequencing was done on a sample of CD8+ T cells from PBMCs. Receptor source: a human donor with Susac syndrome.

This chain joins TRBV23-1 and TRBJ1-5; no firm D call. TRBV23-1 carries the ORF label, with uncertain function. CDR3 length: 14 amino acids. Trimming cost V 10 bases and J 9 bases, with 22 bases left between them. The CDR3: CANWWRGFWPPQHF. In DNA form, the CDR3 reads TGCGCCAACTGGTGGAGAGGCTTTTGGCCGCCCCAGCATTTT.

Here the CDR3 reads CASNLTGEAFF. In DNA, the CDR3 is TGTGCCAGCAACCTGACAGGTGAAGCTTTCTTT. The gene calls are TRBV25-1 and TRBJ1-1; the D gene is possibly TRBD1 (6 bases). V was cut by 7 bases and J by 7 bases, with 10 bases left in between. The CDR3 consists of 11 residues. Germline assignment: CDR1 MGHDK and CDR2 SYGVNS. Supplemented by reference TRBV25-1 and TRBJ1-1, the full variable domain reads EADIYQTPRYLVIGTGKKITLECSQTMGHDKMYWYQQDPGMELHLIHYSYGVNSTEKGDLSSESTVSRIRTEHFPLTLESARPSHTSQYLCASNLTGEAFFGQGTRLTVV.

The J gene is TRBJ1-2, the V gene TRBV29-1; TRBD1 agrees at 7 bases. CDR3 length: 13 residues. The junction had 2 bases not matched to a gene; V was cut back by 4 bases and J by 0 bases. Germline V gives CDR1 SQVTM, CDR2 ANQGSEA. In nucleotides, the CDR3 is TGCAGCGTTGTGACAGGGACTAACTATGGCTACACCTTC. This encodes CSVVTGTNYGYTF. The entire variable domain, with the rest obtained from reference TRBV29-1 and TRBJ1-2, is as follows: SAVISQKPSRDICQRGTSLTIQCQVDSQVTMMFWYRQQPGQSLTLIATANQGSEATYESGFVIDKFPISRPNLTFSTLTVSNMSPEDSSIYLCSVVTGTNYGYTFGSGTRLTVV.

The chain has TRBV4-3 and TRBJ1-2; 7 bases line up with TRBD1. The CDR3 loop spans 15 amino acids. Looked up from germline, CDR1 is LGHNA and CDR2 is YSLEER. Germline trimming cut 1 base from V and 5 bases from J; bases unmatched to any gene: 7. DNA of the CDR3: TGCGCCAGCAGCCAAGTACGGGACAGTGGGTATGGCTACACCTTC. Translation gives CASSQVRDSGYGYTF.

The chain uses TRBV7-9 and TRBJ2-3; TRBD2 matches 9 bases. The ends lost 11 bases at V and 4 bases at J; junction bases unmatched: 7. From germline, CDR1 is SEHNR and CDR2 FQNEAQ (reference sequence). The CDR3 length is 13 residues. The CDR3 here is CASRREGADTQYF. The DNA for the CDR3 is TGTGCCTCAAGGCGGGAGGGCGCAGATACGCAGTATTTT.

The chain links TRBV20-1 to TRBJ2-5; TRBD2 might be the D (7 bases). Per germline, CDR1 DFQATT and CDR2 SNEGSKA (reference sequence). The CDR3 totals 16 residues. The V and J ends lost 0 bases and 4 bases respectively, with 18 bases between them. The CDR3 loop is CSARDYIFRGGETQYF. The DNA of the CDR3 is TGCAGTGCTAGAGATTACATCTTTAGGGGGGGAGAGACCCAGTACTTC.

The rearrangement uses TRBV27 and TRBJ2-3; D remains ambiguous. The germline V gene encodes CDR1 MNHEY and CDR2 SMNVEV (reference sequence). V lost 6 bases and J lost 5, with 12 bases in between. The length of the CDR3 is 13 residues. CDR3 in amino acids: CASSQPIEDTQYF. CDR3 sequence (DNA): TGTGCCAGCAGCCAGCCCATTGAAGATACGCAGTATTTT.

This CDR3 reads CASSHSRETSDNEQFF. DNA of the CDR3: TGCGCCAGCAGCCATTCTCGGGAGACCTCAGACAATGAGCAGTTCTTC. V gene TRBV4-3 combines with J gene TRBJ2-1; tentative D call: TRBD2 (6 bases). CDR1 and CDR2 (germline): LGHNA, YSLEER. The V end was cut by 3 bases, the J end by 5 bases, with 17 bases between. CDR3 length equals 16 residues.

A single count supports this clonotype. The genes are TRBV6-5 and TRBJ2-1, with 9 bases aligning to TRBD2. The CDR3 has 18 residues. Per the germline V gene, CDR1 is MNHEY and CDR2 is SVGAGI. With 0 bases clipped from V and 7 bases from J, the junction kept 13 bases outside the gene matches. CDR3 nucleotide sequence: TGTGCCAGCAGTTACTCCGGGGGCGCGGGAGGGCCTCTAAATGAGCAGTTCTTC. The encoded protein is CASSYSGGAGGPLNEQFF.

The CDR3, as DNA: TGTGCCAGCAGCGTAGGTGGCTCAGTGGGCACTGAAGCTTTCTTT. Residues: CASSVGGSVGTEAFF. The chain employs TRBV9 and TRBJ1-1; D unresolved. The V end lost 0 bases, the J end lost 4 bases, and 13 bases lay between the germline ends. Germline loops: CDR1 SGDLS, CDR2 YYNGEE. The CDR3 runs to 15 residues.

The chain couples TRBV4-3 to TRBJ2-7; D unresolved. Germline lookup yields CDR1 LGHNA and CDR2 YSLEER. The ends were cut back, 1 base at V and 4 bases at J, with 26 bases in the middle. The CDR3 loop spans 19 amino acids. The CDR3 sequence: CASSQVSSWPRSREYEQYF. The CDR3, as DNA: TGCGCCAGCAGCCAAGTTTCCTCTTGGCCGAGAAGTAGGGAATACGAGCAGTACTTC.

The chain carries TRBV19 and TRBJ2-1; tentative D call: TRBD2 (5 bases). This CDR3 is 15 amino acids long. Deletions cut 3 bases from V and 1 base from J, with 10 bases between. Germline V lookup: CDR1 LNHDA, CDR2 SQIVND (reference sequence). The CDR3 DNA is TGTGCCAGTAGTATCTACGGGAATTCCTACAATGAGCAGTTCTTC. This gives the protein CASSIYGNSYNEQFF.

V gene TRBV19 combines with J gene TRBJ2-7; no firm D call. Trimming removed 6 bases from V and 0 bases from J, with 12 bases in between. This CDR3 has 14 amino acids. Germline CDR1 LNHDA, CDR2 SQIVND (reference sequence). The CDR3 loop reads CASSPGRYSYEQYF. CDR3 bases: TGTGCCAGTAGCCCGGGCCGCTACTCCTACGAGCAGTACTTC.

V is TRBV15 and J is TRBJ2-7; the D is unclear. CDR1 is LNHNV, CDR2 YYDKDF, per germline (reference sequence). The V end was cut by 0 bases, the J end by 2 bases, with 5 bases between. CDR3 size: 13 residues. The CDR3 loop reads CATSRDSAYEQYF. The DNA for the CDR3 is TGTGCCACCAGCAGAGATTCAGCCTACGAGCAGTACTTC.

The CDR3 region has the DNA TGTGCCAGCAGTTACGGGGCTTACACCGGGGAGCTGTTTTTT. Protein product: CASSYGAYTGELFF. The genes are TRBV6-5 and TRBJ2-2; D may be TRBD1 (5 bases). The CDR3 totals 14 residues. Germline loops: CDR1 MNHEY, CDR2 SVGAGI. Trimming stripped 2 bases from V and 3 bases from J, with 7 bases between.

CDR3 DNA: TGTGCAAAGGGGGGAGTAAACACCGGGGAGCTGTTTTTT. This codes for CAKGGVNTGELFF. The chain has TRBV7-2 and TRBJ2-2; D is possibly TRBD1 or TRBD2 (6 bases each). Germline V gives CDR1 SGHTA, CDR2 FQGNSA. There are 13 residues in the CDR3.

This chain links TRBV15 with TRBJ2-7; TRBD1 agrees at 8 bases. Germline CDR1 is LNHNV and CDR2 is YYDKDF (reference sequence). The V segment lost 5 bases and the J segment 0 bases; nucleotides outside the gene matches: 9. The CDR3 is 16 amino acids. CDR3 protein: CATSSFGTGGSYEQYF. The CDR3 DNA reads as TGTGCCACCAGCTCTTTCGGGACAGGCGGCTCCTACGAGCAGTACTTC.

The chain links TRBV2 to TRBJ2-2, with D uncertain. Germline CDR1 SNHLY, CDR2 FYNNEI. This CDR3 comprises 13 residues. Deletions cut 4 bases from V and 1 base from J, with 4 bases between. This chain's CDR3 is CASSGENTGELFF. The CDR3 DNA is TGTGCCAGCAGTGGGGAGAACACCGGGGAGCTGTTTTTT.

This clonotype was seen only once. This chain links TRBV7-8 with TRBJ2-7, with unresolved D. Germline loops: CDR1 SGHVS, CDR2 FQNEAQ. The CDR3 length is 12 residues. Between the trimmed V and J ends, which lost 5 bases and 5 bases, there was a span of 10 bases. The CDR3 DNA reads TGTGCCAGCAGCCCCCAGTCCAACGAGCAGTACGTC. The encoded protein is CASSPQSNEQYV.

The chain uses TRBV7-9 and TRBJ1-1, with TRBD1 matching 9 bases. The CDR3 extends over 17 amino acids. The germline gives CDR1 SEHNR, CDR2 FQNEAQ (reference sequence). V lost 2 bases to trimming and J lost 3 bases; unmatched junction nucleotides: 10. The CDR3 sequence: CASSLPPGQGWDTEAFF. The CDR3 nucleotides are TGTGCCAGCAGCTTACCCCCGGGACAGGGATGGGACACTGAAGCTTTCTTT.

The rearrangement joins TRBV4-3 to TRBJ1-1, with D possibly matching TRBD1 (6 bases). CDR3 size: 14 residues. Germline lookup yields CDR1 LGHNA and CDR2 YSLEER. Trimming cost V 0 bases and J 1 base, with 6 bases left between them. In DNA, the CDR3 is TGCGCCAGCAGCCAAGAGGGGGCGAACACTGAAGCTTTCTTT. Protein sequence: CASSQEGANTEAFF.